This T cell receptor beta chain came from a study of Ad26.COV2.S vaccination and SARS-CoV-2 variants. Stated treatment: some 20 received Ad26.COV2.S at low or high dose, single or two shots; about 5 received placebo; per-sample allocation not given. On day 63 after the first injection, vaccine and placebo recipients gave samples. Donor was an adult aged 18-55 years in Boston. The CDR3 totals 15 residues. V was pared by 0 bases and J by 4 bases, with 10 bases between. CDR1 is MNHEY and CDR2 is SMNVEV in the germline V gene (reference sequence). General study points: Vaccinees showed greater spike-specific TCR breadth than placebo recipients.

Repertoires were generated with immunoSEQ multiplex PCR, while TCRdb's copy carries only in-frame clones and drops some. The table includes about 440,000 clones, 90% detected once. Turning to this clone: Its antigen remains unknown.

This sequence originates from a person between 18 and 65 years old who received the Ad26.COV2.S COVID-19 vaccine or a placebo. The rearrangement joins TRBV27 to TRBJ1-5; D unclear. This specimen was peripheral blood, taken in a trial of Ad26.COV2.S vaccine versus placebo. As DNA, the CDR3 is TGTGCCAGCAGTTTATCTGCCGGGCGGAATCAGCCCCAGCATTTT. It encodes CASSLSAGRNQPQHF.